This TCR beta chain was sequenced in a study of OX40 agonist ivuxolimab in advanced cancers. Study information: Allowance was made for prior anti-PD-1, anti-PD-L1 or anti-CTLA-4 therapy, and around 41% had some. Whole-study results and caveats: Not determined was the antigen specificity of the expanded peripheral T cells.

This CDR3 is built from 14 residues. Germline V gives CDR1 SNHLY, CDR2 FYNNEI. The V and J ends lost 4 bases and 3 bases respectively, with 10 bases between them. A note on this clone: Its specificity is not known.

Method: immunoSEQ multiplex PCR; TCRdb's copy keeps in-frame clones and lacks some. This sample carries 35,000 to 55,000 clones, roughly 85% of them seen once, and the ten largest clones take 14%. The sample consisted of CD4+ or CD8+ T cells sorted from blood, taken in a trial of the OX40 agonist ivuxolimab. The TCR originated in an adult with an advanced solid tumor such as melanoma, head and neck, liver or kidney cancer. V gene TRBV2 combines with J gene TRBJ1-5; D is possibly TRBD1 (5 bases). CDR3 amino acids: CASSARGNNQPQHF. In nucleotides, the CDR3 is TGTGCCAGCAGTGCGCGGGGGAACAATCAGCCCCAGCATTTT.